Here is one TCR beta chain with its context. Its antigen is as yet unknown. This sample is part of a study of T cells in Graves' hyperthyroidism and ophthalmopathy. Regarding the study as a whole: Ophthalmopathy, as predicted by the model, came a median 6.5 months after the prediction. In the analysis, a 13 V-J model separated ophthalmopathy from stable hyperthyroidism.

Researchers took RNA transcripts and amplified the TCR beta CDR3 regions from them. HTBI primers were the set used in a first-round RT-PCR of the TCR CDR3. MiXCR, applied by TCRdb to the multiplex PCR reads, yields one record per CDR3 protein. Seen here are more than 550,000 distinct CDR3 sequences, 40% to 55% observed once, and the top ten hold about 7.2%. Researchers barred patients who had uncontrolled infection, other autoimmune disease, pregnancy or lactation. Diagnoses were made from clinical symptoms, serum measures (thyroxine and TRAb), thyroid ultrasound and orbital computed tomography. The J segment lost 3 bases and the V segment lost 3 bases, leaving 3 bases of the junction unmatched. Germline V CDR1 and CDR2: DFQATT, SNEGSKA (reference sequence). This CDR3 spans 13 amino acids.

The chain uses TRBV20-1 and TRBJ2-5; 8 nucleotides match TRBD2. This receptor was taken from an adult man with Graves' disease, either hyperthyroidism or ophthalmopathy (not recorded which). The specimen sequenced was peripheral blood or thyroid tissue (not recorded which). The CDR3, as DNA: TGCAGTGCTAGGACTAGCGCAAAAGAGACCCAGTACTTC. Encoded protein: CSARTSAKETQYF.